This T cell receptor (beta chain) is drawn from a study of T cells in Graves' hyperthyroidism and ophthalmopathy (dated by TCRdb to the late 2010s). For the wider study: To identify TCR V-J signatures that set the groups apart, the researchers used a discovery cohort of approximately 98 patients, made up of 40 to 45 with Graves' ophthalmopathy and about 55 with stable Graves' hyperthyroidism. In addition, the study compared T-cell repertoires in thyroid tissue and in blood from roughly six Graves' hyperthyroidism patients. Prospective prediction of ophthalmopathy was tested in an independent validation cohort of approximately 18 hyperthyroidism patients and 15 to 17 patients who later progressed to ophthalmopathy. The paper describes TCR Vbeta CDR3 sequencing of about 140 peripheral blood samples, made up of some 42 ophthalmopathy patients, around 73 hyperthyroidism patients and roughly 17 progressor patients. Once sampling was done, hyperthyroidism patients were given methimazole at a starting dose of 30 mg daily, whereas ophthalmopathy patients were given high-dose intravenous methylprednisolone. The 100 discovery patients were randomly split 7:3 into training and test sets. The research as a whole found: Most expanded thyroid clonotypes (frequency above 0.001) were also found in blood, which suggests that blood repertoires may mirror thyroid immune responses. Sample size was not statistically predetermined, and blinding of investigators to group allocation was not performed. In validation, the model predicted progression to ophthalmopathy with 55% to 71% sensitivity and around 72% specificity, a median of roughly seven months before onset. Ophthalmopathy was separated from stable hyperthyroidism by a 13 V-J signature model, with approximately 86% sensitivity and approximately 81% specificity obtained in cross-validation and 80%/75% obtained in testing.

The TCR beta CDR3 regions were amplified from RNA transcripts. A first-round RT-PCR of the TCR CDR3 used the HTBI primer set with the Qiagen OneStep RT-PCR kit. Libraries were constructed in a second round of multiplex PCR, after which size selection and purification were performed. Libraries were sequenced paired-end with 100 bp reads on an Illumina HiSeq2000. Turning to the authors' computational methods: Raw data were processed with SOAPnuke, discarding reads with adapters, uncalled bases, mean Phred below 15, or no exact constant-primer or identifier match. COPE v1.2.5 was used to merge the high-quality paired reads, and each unique nucleotide sequence was defined as a clonotype. MiTCR v1.1 was used to align clonotypes to the IMGT TRBV, TRBD and TRBJ reference segments. Only V-J combinations with frequency above 0.0001, covering about 99% of repertoires, were analysed. A TCS score was defined as the ratio between F50 (clonal expansion) and ExV (chaos), using BLOSUM62-based TCRdist between CDR3 peptides within each V-J. Welch's t-statistics and random forest reduced 500 to 650 V-J features to 10 to 15, which were used in a naive Bayes classifier (R e1071). The similarity between thyroid and blood repertoires was quantified using the Morisita-Horn index. The public reads were reanalyzed by TCRdb: fastp trimming at Q25, MiXCR alignment, in-frame beta chains only. Each entry is one CDR3 protein sequence, shown with its most common DNA and genes. TCRdb assigned the V and J calls; the authors' analysis was not used. The table for this sample lists approximately 95,000 distinct CDR3 sequences; roughly 40% of them were counted only once. Approximately 10% of the sample goes to the ten largest clones.

Ten or more counts support this clonotype. The clone's antigen remains unknown. One base away there is no much larger clone; base qualities are not given. Stable Graves' hyperthyroidism was defined as the absence of progression to ophthalmopathy over 18 months of follow-up. The hyperthyroidism patients were between 18 and 65 years old and newly diagnosed, with a disease duration of less than 2 months. Patients with uncontrolled infections, other autoimmune diseases, pregnancy or lactation were excluded. Diagnoses relied on clinical symptoms, serum thyroxine and TRAb, thyroid ultrasound and orbital computed tomography. Total RNA was extracted with Trizol reagent, and quality was checked on an Agilent 2100 Bioanalyzer. CDR1 and CDR2 are read off the germline V gene (reference sequence) as DFQATT and SNEGSKA. The germline ends are 13 bases apart after V is trimmed by 0 bases and J by 5 bases. The CDR3 sequence holds 14 residues, the cysteine and phenylalanine included. Only the CDR3 DNA is retained, 42 bases long and in frame from the first base.

The sample comprised peripheral blood or thyroid tissue (not recorded which). The clonotype originates from a woman aged 25 to 39 with Graves' hyperthyroidism. The V and J genes are TRBV20-1 and TRBJ1-1; TRBD1 is perhaps the D gene, given 5 matching bases. The DNA sequence follows: TGCAGTGCTAGAGATTGGGGGGGAGGGACTGAAGCTTTCTTT. This yields the protein CSARDWGGGTEAFF.